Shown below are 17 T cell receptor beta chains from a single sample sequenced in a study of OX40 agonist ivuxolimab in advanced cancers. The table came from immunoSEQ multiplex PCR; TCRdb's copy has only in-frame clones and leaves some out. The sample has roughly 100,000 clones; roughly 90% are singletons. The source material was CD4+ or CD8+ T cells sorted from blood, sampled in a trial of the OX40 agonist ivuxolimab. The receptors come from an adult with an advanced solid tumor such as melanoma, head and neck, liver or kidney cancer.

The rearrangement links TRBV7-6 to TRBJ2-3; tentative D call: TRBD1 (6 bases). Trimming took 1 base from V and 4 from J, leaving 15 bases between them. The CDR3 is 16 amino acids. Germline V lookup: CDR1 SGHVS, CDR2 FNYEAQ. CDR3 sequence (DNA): TGTGCCAGCAGCTTAGGTCAGGGGCGCACCCCAGATACGCAGTATTTT. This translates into CASSLGQGRTPDTQYF.

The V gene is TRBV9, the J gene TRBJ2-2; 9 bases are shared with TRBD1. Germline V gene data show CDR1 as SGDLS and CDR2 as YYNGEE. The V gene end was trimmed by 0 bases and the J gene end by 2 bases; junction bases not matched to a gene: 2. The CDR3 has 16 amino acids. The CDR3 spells CASSVDRGRNTGELFF. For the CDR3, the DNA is TGTGCCAGCAGCGTAGACAGGGGGCGCAACACCGGGGAGCTGTTTTTT. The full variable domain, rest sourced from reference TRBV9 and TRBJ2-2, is DSGVTQTPKHLITATGQRVTLRCSPRSGDLSVYWYQQSLDQGLQFLIQYYNGEERAKGNILERFSAQQFPDLHSELNLSSLELGDSALYFCASSVDRGRNTGELFFGEGSRLTVL.

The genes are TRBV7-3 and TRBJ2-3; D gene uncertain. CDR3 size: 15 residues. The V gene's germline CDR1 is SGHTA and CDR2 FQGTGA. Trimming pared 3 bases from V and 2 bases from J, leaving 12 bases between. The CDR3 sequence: CASSFGPTYTDTQYF. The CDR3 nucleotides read TGTGCCAGCAGCTTTGGACCAACGTACACAGATACGCAGTATTTT.

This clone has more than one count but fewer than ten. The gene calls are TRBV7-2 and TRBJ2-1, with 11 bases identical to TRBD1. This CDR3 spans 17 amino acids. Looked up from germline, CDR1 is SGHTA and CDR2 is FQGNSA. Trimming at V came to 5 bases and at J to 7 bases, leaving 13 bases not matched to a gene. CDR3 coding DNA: TGTGCCAGCAGCCCCACATCGTTGGACAGGGGGCGGAATGAGCAGTTCTTC. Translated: CASSPTSLDRGRNEQFF.

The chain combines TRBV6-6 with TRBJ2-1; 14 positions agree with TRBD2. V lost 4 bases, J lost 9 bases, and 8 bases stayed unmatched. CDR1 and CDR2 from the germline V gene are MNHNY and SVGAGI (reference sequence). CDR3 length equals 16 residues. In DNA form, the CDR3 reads TGTGCCAGCAGTTCCGGGACTAGCGGGAGATTCGGTGAGCAGTTCTTC. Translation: CASSSGTSGRFGEQFF.

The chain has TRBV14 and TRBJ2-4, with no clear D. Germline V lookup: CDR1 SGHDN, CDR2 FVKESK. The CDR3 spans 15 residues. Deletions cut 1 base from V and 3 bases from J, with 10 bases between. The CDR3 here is CASSQGAGNKNIQYF. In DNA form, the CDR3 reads TGTGCCAGCAGCCAAGGGGCAGGTAACAAAAACATTCAGTACTTC.

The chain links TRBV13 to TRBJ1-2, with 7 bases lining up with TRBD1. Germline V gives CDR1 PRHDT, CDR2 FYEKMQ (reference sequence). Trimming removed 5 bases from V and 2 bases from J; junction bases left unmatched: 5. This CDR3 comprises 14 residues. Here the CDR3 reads CASSPGTANYGYTF. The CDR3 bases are TGTGCCAGCAGCCCCGGGACAGCGAACTATGGCTACACCTTC.

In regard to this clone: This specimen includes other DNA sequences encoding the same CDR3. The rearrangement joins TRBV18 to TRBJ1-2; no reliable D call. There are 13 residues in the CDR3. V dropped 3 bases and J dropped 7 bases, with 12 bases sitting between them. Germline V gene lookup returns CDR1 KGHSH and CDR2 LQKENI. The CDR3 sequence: CASSPRTASGYTF. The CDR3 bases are TGTGCCAGCTCACCGCGGACGGCTAGTGGCTACACCTTC. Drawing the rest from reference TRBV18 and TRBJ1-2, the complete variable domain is NAGVMQNPRHLVRRRGQEARLRCSPMKGHSHVYWYRQLPEEGLKFMVYLQKENIIDESGMPKERFSAEFPKEGPSILRIQQVVRGDSAAYFCASSPRTASGYTFGSGTRLTVV.

CDR3 amino acids: CASSFLMNTEAFF. CDR3 nucleotides: TGCGCCAGCAGCTTTCTCATGAACACTGAAGCTTTCTTT. This chain joins TRBV5-1 and TRBJ1-1; D is unresolved. CDR1 is SGHRS, CDR2 YFSETQ, per germline. The CDR3 sequence is 13 residues long. The V end was cut by 2 bases, the J end by 0 bases, with 5 bases between.

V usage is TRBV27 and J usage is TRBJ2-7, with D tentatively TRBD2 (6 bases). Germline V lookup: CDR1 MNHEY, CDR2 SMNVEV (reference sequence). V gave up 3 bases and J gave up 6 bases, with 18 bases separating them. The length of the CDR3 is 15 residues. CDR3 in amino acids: CASSLIGRRVSEQYF. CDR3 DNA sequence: TGTGCCAGCAGTTTGATTGGGCGGAGGGTGTCCGAGCAGTACTTC.

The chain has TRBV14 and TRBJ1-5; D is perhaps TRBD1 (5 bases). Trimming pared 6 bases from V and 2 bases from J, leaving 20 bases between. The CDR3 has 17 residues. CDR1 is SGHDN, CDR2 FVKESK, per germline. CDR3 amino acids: CASRLEGPAVRNQPQHF. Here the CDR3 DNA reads TGTGCCAGCAGGTTGGAGGGGCCGGCGGTTCGCAATCAGCCCCAGCATTTT.

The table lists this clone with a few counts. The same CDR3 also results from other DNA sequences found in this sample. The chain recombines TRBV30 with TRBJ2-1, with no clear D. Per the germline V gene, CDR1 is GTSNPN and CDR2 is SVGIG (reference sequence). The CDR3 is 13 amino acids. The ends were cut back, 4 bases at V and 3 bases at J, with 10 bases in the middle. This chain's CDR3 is CAWTGSSYNEQFF. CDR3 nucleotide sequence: TGTGCCTGGACCGGAAGTAGCTACAATGAGCAGTTCTTC.

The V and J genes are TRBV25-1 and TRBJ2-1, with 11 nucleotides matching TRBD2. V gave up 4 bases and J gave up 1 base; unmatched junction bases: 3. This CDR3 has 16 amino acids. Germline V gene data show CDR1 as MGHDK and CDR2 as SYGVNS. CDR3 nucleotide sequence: TGTGCCAGCAGTGTTACTAGCGGGGGTTCCTACAATGAGCAGTTCTTC. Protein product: CASSVTSGGSYNEQFF.

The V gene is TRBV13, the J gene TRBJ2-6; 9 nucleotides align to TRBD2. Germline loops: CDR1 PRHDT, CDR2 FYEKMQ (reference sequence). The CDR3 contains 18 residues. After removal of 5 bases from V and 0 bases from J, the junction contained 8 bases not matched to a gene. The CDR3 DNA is TGTGCCAGCAGCAAAACTAGCGGGTCCTCCTCTGGGGCCAACGTCCTGACTTTC. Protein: CASSKTSGSSSGANVLTF.

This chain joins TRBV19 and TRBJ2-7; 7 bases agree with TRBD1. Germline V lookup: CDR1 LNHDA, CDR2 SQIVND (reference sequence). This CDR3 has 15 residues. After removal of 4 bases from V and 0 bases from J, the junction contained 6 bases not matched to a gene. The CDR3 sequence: CASSKGRGPSYEQYF. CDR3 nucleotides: TGTGCCAGTAGTAAAGGAAGGGGGCCCTCCTACGAGCAGTACTTC. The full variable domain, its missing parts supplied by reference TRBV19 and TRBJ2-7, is DGGITQSPKYLFRKEGQNVTLSCEQNLNHDAMYWYRQDPGQGLRLIYYSQIVNDFQKGDIAEGYSVSREKKESFPLTVTSAQKNPTAFYLCASSKGRGPSYEQYFGPGTRLTVT.

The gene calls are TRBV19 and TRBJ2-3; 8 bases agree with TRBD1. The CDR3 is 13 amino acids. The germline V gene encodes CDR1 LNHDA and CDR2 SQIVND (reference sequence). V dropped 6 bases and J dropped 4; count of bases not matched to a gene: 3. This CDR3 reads CASSDRGSDTQYF. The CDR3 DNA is TGTGCCAGTAGCGACAGGGGCTCAGATACGCAGTATTTT. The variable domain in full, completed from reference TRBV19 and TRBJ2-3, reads DGGITQSPKYLFRKEGQNVTLSCEQNLNHDAMYWYRQDPGQGLRLIYYSQIVNDFQKGDIAEGYSVSREKKESFPLTVTSAQKNPTAFYLCASSDRGSDTQYFGPGTRLTVL.

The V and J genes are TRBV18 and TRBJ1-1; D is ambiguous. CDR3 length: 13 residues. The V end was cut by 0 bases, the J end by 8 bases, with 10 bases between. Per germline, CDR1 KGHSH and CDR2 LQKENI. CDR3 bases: TGTGCCAGCTCACCACCGGTCGGATCGGAAGCTTTCTTT. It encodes CASSPPVGSEAFF.